The entry below gives a single T cell receptor (beta chain) sequence along with its context. Its antigen is undetermined. A sample-barcoded 5' primer and a J-beta primer mix were used in a second PCR of roughly 7 to 12 cycles. Carrying 12 random nucleotides, a template-switch adaptor labeled each individual cDNA molecule. All samples yielded 2.5 million or more CDR3-containing paired-end reads. Via MiXCR, TCRdb re-called the 5' RACE reads, giving one row per CDR3 protein. The sample records about 720,000 distinct CDR3 sequences, 20% to 25% being singletons. The data are from a study of blood T cells in healthy people across ages. Overall study results and limits: Conclusively comparing naive with antigen-experienced cells was impossible with unsorted PBMCs. Comparison with aged donors showed that long-lived donors had more naive CD4+ cells and higher diversity.

This CDR3 has 15 residues. The germline V gene has CDR1 SGHTA and CDR2 FQGNSA. V lost 2 bases to trimming and J lost 0 bases; unmatched junction nucleotides: 1. This sample also appeared in a second study, on T cells of mothers and their children.

The sequenced sample consisted of blood. The V call is TRBV7-2, the J call TRBJ2-7; TRBD2 aligns across 10 bases. The source of this sequence is a boy aged 5 to 17 in good health. The CDR3 nucleotides read TGTGCCAGCAGCTTAACTAGCGGGATCTCCTACGAGCAGTACTTC. This gives the protein CASSLTSGISYEQYF.